Each of the 14 T cell receptor beta chains below was sequenced from the same sample in a study of T cell responses to AZD1222 COVID-19 vaccine. Sequencing used immunoSEQ multiplex PCR; TCRdb keeps in-frame clones, though not all of them. The repertoire holds approximately 150,000 clones, with under 95% as singletons. This sample comprised peripheral blood, obtained on day 0 of AZD1222 vaccination. The receptors here all came from an adult in good health.

This clone has only one observation. The chain joins TRBV6-6 to TRBJ1-2; D is ambiguous. Trimming pared 5 bases from V and 4 bases from J, leaving 8 bases between. This CDR3 has 12 amino acids. From germline, CDR1 is MNHNY and CDR2 SVGAGI (reference sequence). Written as DNA, the CDR3 is TGTGCCAGCAGTACGGACCGCTATGGCTACACCTTC. Amino acid sequence: CASSTDRYGYTF.

This clone was observed once. This rearrangement joins TRBV9 to TRBJ1-2; D remains ambiguous. V was pared by 0 bases and J by 6 bases, with 18 bases between. Germline V CDR1 and CDR2: SGDLS, YYNGEE. CDR3 length: 16 amino acids. The CDR3 bases are TGTGCCAGCAGCGTAGCTCGATCGGAGACCCTTAATGGCTACACCTTC. It yields the protein CASSVARSETLNGYTF.

This clone appeared once. V and J are TRBV10-3 and TRBJ1-2; TRBD1 is a possible D gene (6 bases). This CDR3 is built from 15 residues. V lost 4 bases and J 0 bases, leaving 12 bases between the germline ends. CDR1 is ENHRY and CDR2 is SYGVKD in the germline V gene. The CDR3 DNA follows: TGTGCCATCAGTGGAACGCAGGGGCCTAACTATGGCTACACCTTC. Amino acids: CAISGTQGPNYGYTF.

The chain combines TRBV19 with TRBJ1-2, with a tentative D call TRBD1 (6 bases). This CDR3 spans 13 amino acids. Germline V CDR1 and CDR2: LNHDA, SQIVND (reference sequence). Trimming cost V 5 bases and J 4 bases, with 11 bases left between them. For the CDR3, the DNA is TGTGCCAGTAGTCAGGGGAACGGCTATGGCTACACCTTC. This codes for CASSQGNGYGYTF.

The chain combines TRBV29-1 with TRBJ2-7; possibly TRBD2 for D (6 bases). This CDR3 is 13 amino acids long. Germline V gene data show CDR1 as SQVTM and CDR2 as ANQGSEA. Trimming left V 5 bases short and J 6 bases short, with 17 bases between. Here the CDR3 DNA reads TGCAGCGTTTTGGGAGGCAGTCCATCCGAGCAGTACTTC. This encodes CSVLGGSPSEQYF.

This clone was observed once. V usage is TRBV5-1 and J usage is TRBJ2-1, with D perhaps matching TRBD1 (5 bases). Germline CDR1 SGHRS, CDR2 YFSETQ. The CDR3 totals 13 residues. V was cut by 4 bases and J by 10 bases, with 15 bases left in between. CDR3 sequence: CASSPGQAEEQFF. The DNA for the CDR3 is TGCGCCAGCAGCCCTGGACAAGCAGAGGAGCAGTTCTTC.

The chain recombines TRBV19 with TRBJ1-4, with a possible D match to TRBD1 (5 bases). Looked up from germline, CDR1 is LNHDA and CDR2 is SQIVND (reference sequence). The V end was cut by 4 bases, the J end by 7 bases, with 22 bases between. This CDR3 has 17 residues. The CDR3 loop is CASSRSPFGGVREKLFF. The CDR3, as DNA: TGTGCCAGTAGTAGGTCTCCATTCGGGGGAGTCCGTGAAAAACTGTTTTTT.

The chain is built from TRBV24-1 and TRBJ1-2; D gene unclear. With 9 bases removed from V and 4 bases from J, the gap between germline ends came to 11 bases. This CDR3 is 12 amino acids long. CDR1 KGHDR and CDR2 SFDVKD come from the germline V gene. CDR3 in amino acids: CATPRASYGYTF. The CDR3 DNA follows: TGTGCCACCCCCCGGGCCTCCTATGGCTACACCTTC.

The chain couples TRBV7-6 to TRBJ2-3; 8 bases are shared with TRBD2. CDR1 and CDR2 (germline): SGHVS, FNYEAQ. V was clipped by 0 bases and J by 5 bases; unmatched bases: 4. CDR3 length equals 15 residues. This chain's CDR3 is CASSLASGALDTQYF. The CDR3, as DNA: TGTGCCAGCAGCTTAGCTAGCGGGGCGCTAGATACGCAGTATTTT.

The chain is built from TRBV7-6 and TRBJ2-3; a weak D match, TRBD2 (6 bases). This CDR3 spans 16 amino acids. V gave up 5 bases and J gave up 1 base, with 16 bases separating them. Germline V gives CDR1 SGHVS, CDR2 FNYEAQ. In DNA, the CDR3 is TGTGCCAGCAGCCCGTACTGGGCTAGCGGCACAGATACGCAGTATTTT. Amino acid sequence: CASSPYWASGTDTQYF.

This rearrangement joins TRBV3-1 (or the pseudogene TRBV3-2) to TRBJ1-4, with D hard to call. This CDR3 has 17 residues. The V end lost 2 bases, the J end lost 3 bases, and 16 bases lay between the germline ends. Germline CDR1 and CDR2: LGHDT and YNNKEL (reference sequence). The chain's CDR3 is CASSQPPPLPPNEKLFF. As DNA, the CDR3 is TGTGCCAGCAGCCAACCTCCGCCCCTGCCCCCTAATGAAAAACTGTTTTTT.

The chain couples TRBV25-1 to TRBJ2-7; possibly TRBD2 for D (6 bases). CDR3 length: 14 amino acids. Per the germline V gene, CDR1 is MGHDK and CDR2 is SYGVNS. Between the trimmed V and J ends, which lost 6 bases and 7 bases, there was a span of 19 bases. The CDR3 reads CASRGDWDLGEQYF. As DNA, the CDR3 is TGTGCCAGCAGGGGGGACTGGGATTTGGGGGAGCAGTACTTC.

The rearrangement joins TRBV30 to TRBJ1-6; the D gene is possibly TRBD1 (6 bases). CDR3 length: 16 amino acids. Trimming removed 1 base at V and 7 bases at J, with 17 bases between. Germline assignment: CDR1 GTSNPN and CDR2 SVGIG (reference sequence). CDR3 nucleotide sequence: TGTGCCTGGAGTGAAATAGACAGGTGGGGGAATTCACCCCTCCACTTT. Translated: CAWSEIDRWGNSPLHF.

The rearrangement links TRBV20-1 to TRBJ2-3; 7 bases line up with TRBD2. With 3 bases clipped from V and 1 base from J, the junction kept 4 bases outside the gene matches. The CDR3 extends over 14 amino acids. Germline V gene data show CDR1 as DFQATT and CDR2 as SNEGSKA (reference sequence). CDR3 sequence: CSASITSGTDTQYF. In DNA, the CDR3 is TGCAGTGCTAGTATCACTAGCGGCACAGATACGCAGTATTTT.